This section outlines one T cell receptor (beta chain) sequence together with its context. This entry is derived from a study of monozygotic twins with inflammatory bowel disease. TCRdb re-called the 5' RACE reads; one entry per CDR3 protein, DNA not given. The sample holds roughly 100,000 distinct CDR3 sequences. The CDR3 consists of 15 residues. Sequencing used blood. The chain is built from TRBV12-3 or TRBV12-4 and TRBJ2-2; TCRdb proposes TRBD1, but this gene call is untestable without DNA. This receptor was identified in a human donor with ulcerative colitis or Crohn's disease, or a healthy co-twin of an affected twin (not recorded which). The CDR3 spells CASKQPGQGTGELFF.